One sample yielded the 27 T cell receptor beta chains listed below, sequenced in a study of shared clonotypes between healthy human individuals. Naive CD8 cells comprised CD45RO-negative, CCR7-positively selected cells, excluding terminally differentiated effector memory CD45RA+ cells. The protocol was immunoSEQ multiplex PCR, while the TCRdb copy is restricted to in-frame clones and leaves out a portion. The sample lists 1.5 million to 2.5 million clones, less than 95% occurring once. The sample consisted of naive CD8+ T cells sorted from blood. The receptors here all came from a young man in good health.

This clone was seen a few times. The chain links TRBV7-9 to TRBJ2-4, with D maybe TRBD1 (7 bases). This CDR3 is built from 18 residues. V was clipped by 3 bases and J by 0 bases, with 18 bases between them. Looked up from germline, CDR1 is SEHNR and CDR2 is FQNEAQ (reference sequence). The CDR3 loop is CASSFVSSGGLAKNIQYF. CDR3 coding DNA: TGTGCCAGCAGCTTTGTTTCGTCAGGGGGGCTAGCCAAAAACATTCAGTACTTC.

The CDR3 loop is CASSQAGTGDMNTEAFF. In DNA, the CDR3 is TGCGCCAGCAGCCAAGCTGGGACAGGGGACATGAACACTGAAGCTTTCTTT. The rearrangement uses TRBV4-1 and TRBJ1-1, with 10 bases identical to TRBD1. V dropped 1 base and J dropped 0; count of bases not matched to a gene: 5. The germline gives CDR1 MGHRA, CDR2 YSYEKL. The CDR3 sequence is 17 residues long.

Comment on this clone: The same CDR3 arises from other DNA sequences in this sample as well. CDR3 amino acids: CASSEVGTYYEQYF. In nucleotides, the CDR3 is TGTGCCAGCAGTGAAGTTGGGACTTACTACGAGCAGTACTTC. The rearrangement links TRBV2 to TRBJ2-7; D possibly corresponds to TRBD2 (6 bases). The CDR3 consists of 14 residues. The V end was cut by 1 base, the J end by 3 bases, with 10 bases between. CDR1 SNHLY and CDR2 FYNNEI come from the germline V gene.

CDR3 bases: TGTGCCAGCAGGCGCCTAGCGGAAGAGACCCAGTACTTC. Translation gives CASRRLAEETQYF. J is TRBJ2-5 and V is TRBV5-4; 7 bases map to TRBD2. V shed 5 bases and J 3 bases; nucleotides not matched to a gene: 4. The CDR3 covers 13 residues. The germline gives CDR1 SGHNT, CDR2 YYREEE (reference sequence).

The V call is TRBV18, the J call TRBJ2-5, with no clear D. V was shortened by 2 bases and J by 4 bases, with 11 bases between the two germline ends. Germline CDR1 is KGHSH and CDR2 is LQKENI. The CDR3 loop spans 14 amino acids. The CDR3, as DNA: TGTGCCAGCTCACCAAAAGAAGCGCGAGAGACCCAGTACTTC. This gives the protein CASSPKEARETQYF.

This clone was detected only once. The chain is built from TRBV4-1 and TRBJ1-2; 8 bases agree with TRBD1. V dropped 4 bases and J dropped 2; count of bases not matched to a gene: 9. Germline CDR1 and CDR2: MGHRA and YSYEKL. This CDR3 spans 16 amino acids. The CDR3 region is CASSLSGTGPNYGYTF. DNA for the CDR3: TGCGCCAGCAGCCTCTCTGGGACAGGACCCAACTATGGCTACACCTTC.

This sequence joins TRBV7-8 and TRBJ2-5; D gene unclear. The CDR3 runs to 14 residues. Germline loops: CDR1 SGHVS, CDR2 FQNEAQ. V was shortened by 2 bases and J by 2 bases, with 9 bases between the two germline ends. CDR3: CASSLLLLQETQYF. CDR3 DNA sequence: TGTGCCAGCAGCTTACTTCTCCTACAAGAGACCCAGTACTTC. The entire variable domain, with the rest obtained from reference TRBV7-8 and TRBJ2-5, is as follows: GAGVSQSPRYKVAKRGQDVALRCDPISGHVSLFWYQQALGQGPEFLTYFQNEAQLDKSGLPSDRFFAERPEGSVSTLKIQRTQQEDSAVYLCASSLLLLQETQYFGPGTRLLVL.

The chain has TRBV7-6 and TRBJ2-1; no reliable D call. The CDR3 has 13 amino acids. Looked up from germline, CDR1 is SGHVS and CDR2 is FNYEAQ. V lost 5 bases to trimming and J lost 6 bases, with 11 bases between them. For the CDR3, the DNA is TGTGCCAGCAGCCCCCCGGGCGGCAATGAGCAGTTCTTC. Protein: CASSPPGGNEQFF.

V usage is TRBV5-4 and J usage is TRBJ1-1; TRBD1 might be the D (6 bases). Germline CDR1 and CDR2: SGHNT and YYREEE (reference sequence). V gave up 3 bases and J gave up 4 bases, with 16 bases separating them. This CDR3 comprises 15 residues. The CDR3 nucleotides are TGTGCCAGCAGCTCACTCTCAGGGGCACTCACTGAAGCTTTCTTT. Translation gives CASSSLSGALTEAFF.

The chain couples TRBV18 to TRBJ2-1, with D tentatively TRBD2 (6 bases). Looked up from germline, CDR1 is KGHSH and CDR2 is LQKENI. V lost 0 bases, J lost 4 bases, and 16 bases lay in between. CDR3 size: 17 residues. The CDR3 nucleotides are TGTGCCAGCTCACCACCGGAGGGTAGGATGGATTACAATGAGCAGTTCTTC. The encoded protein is CASSPPEGRMDYNEQFF.

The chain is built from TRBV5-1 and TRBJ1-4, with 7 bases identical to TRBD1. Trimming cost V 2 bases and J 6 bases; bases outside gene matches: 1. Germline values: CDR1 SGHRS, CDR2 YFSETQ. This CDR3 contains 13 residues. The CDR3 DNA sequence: TGCGCCAGCAGCTTTGACAGGGATGAAAAACTGTTTTTT. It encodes CASSFDRDEKLFF.

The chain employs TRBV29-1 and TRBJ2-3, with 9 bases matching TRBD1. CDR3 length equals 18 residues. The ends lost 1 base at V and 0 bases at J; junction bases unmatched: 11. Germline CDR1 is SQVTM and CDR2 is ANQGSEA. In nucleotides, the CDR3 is TGCAGCGTTGAAGTAACAGGGGGCTATCTGAGTAGCACAGATACGCAGTATTTT. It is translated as CSVEVTGGYLSSTDTQYF.

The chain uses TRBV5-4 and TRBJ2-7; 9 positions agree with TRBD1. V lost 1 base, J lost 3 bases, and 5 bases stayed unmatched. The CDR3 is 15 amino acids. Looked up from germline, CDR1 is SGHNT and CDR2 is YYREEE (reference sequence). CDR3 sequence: CASSLSGQGIYEQYF. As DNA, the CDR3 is TGTGCCAGCAGCTTGTCGGGACAGGGTATCTACGAGCAGTACTTC.

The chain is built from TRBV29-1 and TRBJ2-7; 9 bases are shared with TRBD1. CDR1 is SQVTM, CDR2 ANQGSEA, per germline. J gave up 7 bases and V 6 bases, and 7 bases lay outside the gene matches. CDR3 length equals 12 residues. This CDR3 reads CSVTGGAGEQYF. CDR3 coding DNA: TGCAGCGTGACAGGGGGGGCGGGAGAGCAGTACTTC.

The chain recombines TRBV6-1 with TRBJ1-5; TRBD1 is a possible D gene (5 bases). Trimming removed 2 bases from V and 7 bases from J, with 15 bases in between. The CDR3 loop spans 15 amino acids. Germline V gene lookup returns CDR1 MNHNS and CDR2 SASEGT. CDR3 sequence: CASSEFWGGGQPQHF. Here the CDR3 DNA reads TGTGCCAGCAGTGAATTTTGGGGCGGAGGCCAGCCCCAGCATTTT.

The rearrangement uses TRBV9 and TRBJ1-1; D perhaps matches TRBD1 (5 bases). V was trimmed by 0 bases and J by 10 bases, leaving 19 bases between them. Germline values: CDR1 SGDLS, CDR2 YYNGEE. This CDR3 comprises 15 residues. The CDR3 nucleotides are TGTGCCAGCAGCGTAGATTGGGACTTAGGGGAGGGAGCTTTCTTT. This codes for CASSVDWDLGEGAFF.

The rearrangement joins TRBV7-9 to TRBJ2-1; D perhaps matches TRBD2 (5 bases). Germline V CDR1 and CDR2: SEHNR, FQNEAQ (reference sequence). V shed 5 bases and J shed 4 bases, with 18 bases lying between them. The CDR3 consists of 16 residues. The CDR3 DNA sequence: TGTGCCAGCAGCGCCGGAGAGGGCGGTCTTTACAATGAGCAGTTCTTC. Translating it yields CASSAGEGGLYNEQFF.

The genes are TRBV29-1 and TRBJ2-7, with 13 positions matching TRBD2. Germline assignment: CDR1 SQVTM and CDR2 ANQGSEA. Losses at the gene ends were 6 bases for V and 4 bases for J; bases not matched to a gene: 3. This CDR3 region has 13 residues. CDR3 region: CSVVTSGGYEQYF. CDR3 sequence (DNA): TGCAGCGTGGTGACTAGCGGGGGGTACGAGCAGTACTTC.

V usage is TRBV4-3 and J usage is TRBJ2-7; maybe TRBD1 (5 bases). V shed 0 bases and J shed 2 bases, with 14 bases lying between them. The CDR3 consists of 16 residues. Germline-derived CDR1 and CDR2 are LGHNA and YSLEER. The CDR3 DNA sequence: TGCGCCAGCAGCCAAGATATCAATGTAGGGGCCTACGAGCAGTACTTC. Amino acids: CASSQDINVGAYEQYF.

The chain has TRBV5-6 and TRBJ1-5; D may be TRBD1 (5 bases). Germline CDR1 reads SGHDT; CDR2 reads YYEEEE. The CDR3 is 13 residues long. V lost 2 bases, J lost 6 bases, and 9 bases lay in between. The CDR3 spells CASSFQGSQPQHF. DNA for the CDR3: TGTGCCAGCAGCTTTCAGGGAAGTCAGCCCCAGCATTTT.

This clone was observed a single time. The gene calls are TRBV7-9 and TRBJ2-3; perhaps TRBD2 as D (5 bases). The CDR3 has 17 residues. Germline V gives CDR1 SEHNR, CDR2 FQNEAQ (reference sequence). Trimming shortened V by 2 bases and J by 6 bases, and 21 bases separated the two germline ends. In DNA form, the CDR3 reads TGTGCCAGCAGCTTATTAGGGAGTACCTTGAGGAGTGATACGCAGTATTTT. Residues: CASSLLGSTLRSDTQYF.

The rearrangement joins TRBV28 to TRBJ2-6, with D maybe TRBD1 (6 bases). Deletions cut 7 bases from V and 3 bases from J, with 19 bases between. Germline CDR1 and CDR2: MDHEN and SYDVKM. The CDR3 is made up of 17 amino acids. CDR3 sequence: CASIPGQLGDGANVLTF. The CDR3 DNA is TGTGCCAGCATCCCCGGACAGCTCGGGGATGGGGCCAACGTCCTGACTTTC.

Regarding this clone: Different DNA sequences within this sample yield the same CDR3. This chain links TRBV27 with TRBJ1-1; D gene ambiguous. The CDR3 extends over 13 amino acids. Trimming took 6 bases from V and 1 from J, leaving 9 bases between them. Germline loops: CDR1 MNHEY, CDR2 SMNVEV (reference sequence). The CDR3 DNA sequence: TGTGCCAGCAGCCCGACCGGGAACACTGAAGCTTTCTTT. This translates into CASSPTGNTEAFF.

As DNA, the CDR3 is TGTGCCAGCGGGGGGCCGAGCTCCTACAATGAGCAGTTCTTC. This gives the protein CASGGPSSYNEQFF. This chain links TRBV25-1 with TRBJ2-1; D may correspond to TRBD1 or TRBD2 (6 bases each). This CDR3 is 14 amino acids long. Trimming removed 8 bases from V and 0 bases from J, with 11 bases in between. Per the germline V gene, CDR1 is MGHDK and CDR2 is SYGVNS.

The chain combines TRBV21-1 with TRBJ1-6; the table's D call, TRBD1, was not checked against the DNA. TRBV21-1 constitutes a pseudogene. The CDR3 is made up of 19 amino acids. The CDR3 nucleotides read TGTGCCAGCAGCAACCCAGGGTGCGGTGTATTGGGTGTAGGTTCACCCCTCCACTTT. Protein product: CASSNPGCGVLGVGSPLHF.

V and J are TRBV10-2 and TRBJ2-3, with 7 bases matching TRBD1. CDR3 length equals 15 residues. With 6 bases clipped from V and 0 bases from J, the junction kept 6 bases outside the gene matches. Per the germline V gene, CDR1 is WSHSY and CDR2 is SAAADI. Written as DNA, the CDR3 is TGCGCCAGCAGGGCCGGGACAGCTAGCACAGATACGCAGTATTTT. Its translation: CASRAGTASTDTQYF.

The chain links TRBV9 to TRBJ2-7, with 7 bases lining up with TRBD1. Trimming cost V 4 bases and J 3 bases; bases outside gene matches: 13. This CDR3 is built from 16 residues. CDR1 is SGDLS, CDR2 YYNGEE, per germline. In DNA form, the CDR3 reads TGTGCCAGCAGCCAAGCTCCCGGGGACAGAATCTACGAGCAGTACTTC. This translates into CASSQAPGDRIYEQYF.